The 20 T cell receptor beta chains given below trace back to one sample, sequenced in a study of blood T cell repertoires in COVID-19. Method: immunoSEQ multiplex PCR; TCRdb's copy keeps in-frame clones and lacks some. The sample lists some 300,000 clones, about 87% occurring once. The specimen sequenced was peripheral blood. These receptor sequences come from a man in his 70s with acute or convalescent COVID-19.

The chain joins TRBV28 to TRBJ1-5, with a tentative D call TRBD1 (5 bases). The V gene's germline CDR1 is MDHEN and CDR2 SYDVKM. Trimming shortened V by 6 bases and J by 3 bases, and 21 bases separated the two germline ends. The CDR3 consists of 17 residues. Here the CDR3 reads CASSQTGGEITNQPQHF. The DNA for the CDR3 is TGTGCCAGCAGCCAAACTGGAGGGGAAATAACCAATCAGCCCCAGCATTTT.

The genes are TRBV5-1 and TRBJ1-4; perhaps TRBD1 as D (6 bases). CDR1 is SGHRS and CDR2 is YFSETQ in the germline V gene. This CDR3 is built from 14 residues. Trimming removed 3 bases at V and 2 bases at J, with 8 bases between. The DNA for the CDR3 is TGCGCCAGCAGCTGGGGGGGCACTAATGAAAAACTGTTTTTT. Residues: CASSWGGTNEKLFF. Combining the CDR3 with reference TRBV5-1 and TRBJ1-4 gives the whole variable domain KAGVTQTPRYLIKTRGQQVTLSCSPISGHRSVSWYQQTPGQGLQFLFEYFSETQRNKGNFPGRFSGRQFSNSRSEMNVSTLELGDSALYLCASSWGGTNEKLFFGSGTQLSVL.

The CDR3 reads CASSRIQGEVNSPLHF. DNA of the CDR3: TGCGCCAGCAGCCGCATACAGGGGGAGGTGAATTCACCCCTCCACTTT. The J gene is TRBJ1-6, the V gene TRBV5-1; TRBD1 matches at 8 bases. The CDR3 runs 16 residues. Germline V gene sequence: CDR1 SGHRS, CDR2 YFSETQ. The ends lost 4 bases at V and 7 bases at J; junction bases unmatched: 10.

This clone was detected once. The CDR3 DNA sequence: TGTGCCAGCAGCTTAGTGGTCTCGGGACAGAGGTCCTACGAGCAGTACTTC. It translates to CASSLVVSGQRSYEQYF. The chain employs TRBV7-9 and TRBJ2-7, with 7 bases matching TRBD1. The CDR3 length is 17 residues. Germline V lookup: CDR1 SEHNR, CDR2 FQNEAQ (reference sequence). Losses at the gene ends were 1 base for V and 1 base for J; bases not matched to a gene: 10.

The CDR3 region is CASSLRQVTEKLFF. CDR3 in DNA: TGTGCCAGCAGCCTAAGACAGGTGACTGAAAAACTGTTTTTT. The chain uses TRBV6-5 and TRBJ1-4; D is possibly TRBD1 (6 bases). The CDR3 totals 14 residues. Germline V gene data show CDR1 as MNHEY and CDR2 as SVGAGI. Trimming took 6 bases from V and 7 from J, leaving 15 bases between them.

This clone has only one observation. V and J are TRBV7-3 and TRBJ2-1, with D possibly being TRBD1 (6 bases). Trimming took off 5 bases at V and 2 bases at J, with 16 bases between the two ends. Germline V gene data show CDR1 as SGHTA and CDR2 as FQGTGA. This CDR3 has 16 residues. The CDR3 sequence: CASSPSGAQTYNEQFF. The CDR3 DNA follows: TGTGCCAGCAGCCCCTCAGGGGCACAAACCTACAATGAGCAGTTCTTC.

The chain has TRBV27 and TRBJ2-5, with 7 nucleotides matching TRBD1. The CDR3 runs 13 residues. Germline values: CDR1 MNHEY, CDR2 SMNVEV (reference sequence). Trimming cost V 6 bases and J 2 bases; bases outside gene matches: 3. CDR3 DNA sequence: TGTGCCAGCAGGGACAGGTTACAAGAGACCCAGTACTTC. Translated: CASRDRLQETQYF.

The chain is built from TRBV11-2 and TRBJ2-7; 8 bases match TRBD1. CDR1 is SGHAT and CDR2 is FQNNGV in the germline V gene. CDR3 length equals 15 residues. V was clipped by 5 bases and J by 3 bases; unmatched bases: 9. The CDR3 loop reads CASSLGGQAYYEQYF. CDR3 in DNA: TGTGCCAGCAGCCTAGGGGGACAGGCCTACTACGAGCAGTACTTC.

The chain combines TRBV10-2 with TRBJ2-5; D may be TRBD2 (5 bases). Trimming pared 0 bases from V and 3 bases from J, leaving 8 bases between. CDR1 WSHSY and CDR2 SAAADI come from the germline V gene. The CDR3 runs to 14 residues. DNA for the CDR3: TGCGCCAGCAGTGAGTCTAGCGTCGAAGAGACCCAGTACTTC. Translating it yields CASSESSVEETQYF.

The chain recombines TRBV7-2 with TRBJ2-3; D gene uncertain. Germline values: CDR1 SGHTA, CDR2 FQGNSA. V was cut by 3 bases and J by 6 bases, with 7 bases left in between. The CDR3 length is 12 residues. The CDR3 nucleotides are TGTGCCAGCAGCTTTAGAGAGGATACGCAGTATTTT. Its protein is CASSFREDTQYF.

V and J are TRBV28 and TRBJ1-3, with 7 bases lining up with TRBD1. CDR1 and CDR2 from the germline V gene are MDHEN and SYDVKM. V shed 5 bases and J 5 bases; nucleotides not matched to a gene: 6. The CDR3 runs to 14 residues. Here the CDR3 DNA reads TGTGCCAGCAGTCGTTACAGGGGTAGAAACACCATATATTTT. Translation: CASSRYRGRNTIYF. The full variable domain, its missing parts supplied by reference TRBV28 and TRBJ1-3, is DVKVTQSSRYLVKRTGEKVFLECVQDMDHENMFWYRQDPGLGLRLIYFSYDVKMKEKGDIPEGYSVSREKKERFSLILESASTNQTSMYLCASSRYRGRNTIYFGEGSWLTVV.

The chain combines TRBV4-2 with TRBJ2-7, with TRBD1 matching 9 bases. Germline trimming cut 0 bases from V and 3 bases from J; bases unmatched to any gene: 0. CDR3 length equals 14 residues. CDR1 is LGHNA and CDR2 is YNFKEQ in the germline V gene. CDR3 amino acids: CASSQEGQGYEQYF. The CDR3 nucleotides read TGTGCCAGCAGCCAAGAGGGACAGGGCTACGAGCAGTACTTC.

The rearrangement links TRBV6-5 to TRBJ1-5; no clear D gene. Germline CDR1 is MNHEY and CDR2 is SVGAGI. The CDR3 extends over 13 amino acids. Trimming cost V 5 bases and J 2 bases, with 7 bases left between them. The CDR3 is CASSLRGNQPQHF. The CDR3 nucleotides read TGTGCCAGCAGTCTCCGCGGCAATCAGCCCCAGCATTTT.

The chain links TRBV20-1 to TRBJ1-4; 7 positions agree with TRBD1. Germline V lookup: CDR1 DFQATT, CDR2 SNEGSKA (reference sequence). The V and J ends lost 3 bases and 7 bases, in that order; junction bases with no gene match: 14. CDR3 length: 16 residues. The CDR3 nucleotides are TGCAGTGCTAGTCTATCAGACAGGGTCGTAGGTGAAAAACTGTTTTTT. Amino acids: CSASLSDRVVGEKLFF.

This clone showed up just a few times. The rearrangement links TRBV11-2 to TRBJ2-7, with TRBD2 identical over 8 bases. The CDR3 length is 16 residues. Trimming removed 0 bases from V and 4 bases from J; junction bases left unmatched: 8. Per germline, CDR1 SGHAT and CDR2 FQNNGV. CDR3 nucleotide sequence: TGTGCCAGCAGCTTAGACCTCTCAGCGGGAGTTTACGAGCAGTACTTC. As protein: CASSLDLSAGVYEQYF.

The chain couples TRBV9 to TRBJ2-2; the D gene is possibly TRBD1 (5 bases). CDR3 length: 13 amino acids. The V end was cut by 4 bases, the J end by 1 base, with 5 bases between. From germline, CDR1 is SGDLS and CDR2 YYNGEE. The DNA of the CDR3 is TGTGCCAGCAGCACAGGGAACACCGGGGAGCTGTTTTTT. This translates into CASSTGNTGELFF.

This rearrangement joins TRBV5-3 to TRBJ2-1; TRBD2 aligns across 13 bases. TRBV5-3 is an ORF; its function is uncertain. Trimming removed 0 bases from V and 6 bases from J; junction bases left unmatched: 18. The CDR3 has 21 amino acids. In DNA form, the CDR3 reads TGTGCCAGAAGCTTGGCTTTAACACTAGCGGGAGGGCAAGAGGGTGCCAATGAGCAGTTCTTC. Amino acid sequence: CARSLALTLAGGQEGANEQFF.

The CDR3 sequence is CASSFSSGELFF. DNA for the CDR3: TGTGCCAGCAGCTTCTCTTCCGGGGAGCTGTTTTTT. The V and J genes are TRBV7-9 and TRBJ2-2; D unresolved. CDR3 size: 12 residues. Trimming removed 3 bases from V and 6 bases from J, with 5 bases in between. Germline CDR1 SEHNR, CDR2 FQNEAQ (reference sequence).

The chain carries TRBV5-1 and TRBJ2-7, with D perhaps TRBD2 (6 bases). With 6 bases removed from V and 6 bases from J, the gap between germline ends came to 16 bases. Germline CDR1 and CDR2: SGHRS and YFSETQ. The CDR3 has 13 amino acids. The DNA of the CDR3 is TGCGCCAGCACCCATTCGGAGGGGTTCGAGCAGTACTTC. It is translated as CASTHSEGFEQYF.

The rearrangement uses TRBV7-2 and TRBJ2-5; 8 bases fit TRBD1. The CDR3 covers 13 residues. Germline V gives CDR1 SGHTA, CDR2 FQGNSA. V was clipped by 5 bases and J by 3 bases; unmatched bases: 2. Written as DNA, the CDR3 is TGTGCCAGCAGCCAGACAGGGGAAGAGACCCAGTACTTC. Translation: CASSQTGEETQYF.